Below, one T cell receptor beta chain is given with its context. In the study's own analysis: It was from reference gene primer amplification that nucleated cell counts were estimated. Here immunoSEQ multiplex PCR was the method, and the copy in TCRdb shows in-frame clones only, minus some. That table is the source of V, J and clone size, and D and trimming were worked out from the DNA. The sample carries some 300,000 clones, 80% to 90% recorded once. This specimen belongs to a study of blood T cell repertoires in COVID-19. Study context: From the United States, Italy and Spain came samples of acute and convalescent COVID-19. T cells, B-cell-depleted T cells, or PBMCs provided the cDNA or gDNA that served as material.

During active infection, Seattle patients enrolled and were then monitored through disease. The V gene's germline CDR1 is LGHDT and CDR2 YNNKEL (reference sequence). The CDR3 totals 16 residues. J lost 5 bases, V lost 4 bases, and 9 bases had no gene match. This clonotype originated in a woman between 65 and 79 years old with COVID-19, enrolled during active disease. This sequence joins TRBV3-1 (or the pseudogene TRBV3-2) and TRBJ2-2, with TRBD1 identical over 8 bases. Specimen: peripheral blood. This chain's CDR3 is CASSPFDRGWTGELFF. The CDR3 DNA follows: TGTGCCAGCAGCCCATTCGACAGGGGTTGGACCGGGGAGCTGTTTTTT.